One sample yielded the 16 T cell receptor beta chains listed below, sequenced in a study of CXCR3-negative and CXCR3-positive naive CD8 T cells. TRB cDNA libraries were made by UMI-labeled 5' RACE. No DNA is given; TCRdb re-called the 5' RACE reads and lists each CDR3 protein once. This table lists 80,000 to 95,000 distinct CDR3 sequences. The source material was naive CXCR3- CD8+ T cells from blood. Subset specified: CD45RO-CCR7+CD27+CD95- naive CD8+ T cells lacking CXCR3 (TNR3-). The receptors were sampled from a human donor in good health. Some clones in this sample may be carry-over from other donors' samples.

V usage is TRBV15 and J usage is TRBJ2-3; lacking DNA, the TRBD1 call made by TCRdb goes unchecked. This CDR3 has 16 residues. Germline V gene lookup returns CDR1 LNHNV and CDR2 YYDKDF (reference sequence). The CDR3 region is CATSREGHEGVDTQYF.

V usage is TRBV12-3 or TRBV12-4 and J usage is TRBJ2-7; TCRdb names TRBD1, which stays unverified in the absence of DNA. The CDR3 covers 16 residues. The CDR3: CASSFRTGYVDYEQYF.

The genes are TRBV28 and TRBJ2-2; the TRBD2 assignment by TCRdb is unverifiable without DNA. The CDR3 covers 17 residues. Looked up from germline, CDR1 is MDHEN and CDR2 is SYDVKM. The CDR3 loop reads CASSLSLGLSNTGELFF.

The chain couples TRBV29-1 to TRBJ1-5. CDR1 and CDR2 from the germline V gene are SQVTM and ANQGSEA. The CDR3 is 15 residues long. The CDR3 sequence: CSVDWGEGSNQPQHF.

This clonotype counts as medium-sized by frequency. The genes are TRBV7-8 and TRBJ2-6; TCRdb's D call, TRBD2, is unchecked because there is no DNA. The CDR3 runs 16 residues. Germline CDR1 is SGHVS and CDR2 is FQNEAQ. This chain's CDR3 is CASSLWALSGANVLTF.

This chain joins TRBV28 and TRBJ2-4; TCRdb's assignment of TRBD1 cannot be checked, as there is no DNA. CDR3 length equals 16 residues. Germline V CDR1 and CDR2: MDHEN, SYDVKM. The chain's CDR3 is CASSWGTVVAKNIQYF.

This chain connects TRBV28 to TRBJ2-7; the TCRdb D gene call, TRBD1, has no DNA to confirm it. Germline-derived CDR1 and CDR2 are MDHEN and SYDVKM. The CDR3 runs 13 residues. CDR3: CASSLLGAREQYF. Complete variable domain (other parts from reference TRBV28 and TRBJ2-7): DVKVTQSSRYLVKRTGEKVFLECVQDMDHENMFWYRQDPGLGLRLIYFSYDVKMKEKGDIPEGYSVSREKKERFSLILESASTNQTSMYLCASSLLGAREQYFGPGTRLTVT.

CDR3 amino acids: CASSGRDTNTEAFF. This chain joins TRBV12-3 or TRBV12-4 and TRBJ1-1; the D call of TRBD1 rests on TCRdb alone, since no DNA is present to check it. The CDR3 totals 14 residues.

The chain is built from TRBV29-1 and TRBJ2-5; checking the TCRdb D call of TRBD2 is not possible without DNA. Germline V gene data show CDR1 as SQVTM and CDR2 as ANQGSEA. The CDR3 totals 12 residues. The CDR3 spells CSVEGGGQTQYF.

The V gene is TRBV20-1, the J gene TRBJ2-3; TCRdb lists TRBD2, though no DNA is available to test this call. The CDR3 loop spans 16 amino acids. Germline CDR1 and CDR2: DFQATT and SNEGSKA (reference sequence). The CDR3 region is CSARDKTSGRTDTQYF.

The chain couples TRBV12-3 or TRBV12-4 to TRBJ1-2; the TCRdb D gene call, TRBD1, has no DNA to confirm it. The CDR3 has 14 amino acids. This chain's CDR3 is CASSPWGQGNGYTF.

The rearrangement uses TRBV12-3 or TRBV12-4 and TRBJ1-2. CDR3 length equals 13 residues. The CDR3 sequence is CASFQSQTYGYTF.

The genes are TRBV29-1 and TRBJ1-2; TCRdb lists TRBD1, though no DNA is available to test this call. Germline V gene sequence: CDR1 SQVTM, CDR2 ANQGSEA. The CDR3 is 13 residues long. CDR3 sequence reads: CSVEAGPSGSYTF. Combining the CDR3 with reference TRBV29-1 and TRBJ1-2 gives the whole variable domain SAVISQKPSRDICQRGTSLTIQCQVDSQVTMMFWYRQQPGQSLTLIATANQGSEATYESGFVIDKFPISRPNLTFSTLTVSNMSPEDSSIYLCSVEAGPSGSYTFGSGTRLTVV.

The chain combines TRBV6-5 with TRBJ1-2. The germline CDR1 and CDR2 sequences are MNHEY and SVGAGI. This CDR3 is built from 15 residues. The CDR3 reads CASSKDWDLSYGYTF.

This chain links TRBV29-1 with TRBJ1-1; TCRdb's D gene call, TRBD1, goes unchecked for lack of DNA. The CDR3 extends over 18 amino acids. The germline V gene has CDR1 SQVTM and CDR2 ANQGSEA. The CDR3 reads CSVEWSAGGSTRNTEAFF.

The V call is TRBV7-3, the J call TRBJ2-3. The CDR3 is made up of 12 amino acids. Germline V gives CDR1 SGHTA, CDR2 FQGTGA. CDR3 in amino acids: CASSLIGDTQYF.